This T cell receptor (beta chain) appears in the sequencing data of a study of PD-1 blockade in classical Hodgkin lymphoma. The overall study: Administration of nivolumab to patients was at 3 mg/kg intravenously every 2 weeks.

The CDR3 covers 15 residues. V gave up 10 bases and J gave up 5 bases; unmatched junction bases: 12. In germline, CDR1 is ENHRY, CDR2 SYGVKD. Relapse was seen in all patients after autologous stem cell transplantation, and brentuximab vedotin exposure was variable. Clones were read by immunoSEQ multiplex PCR, and TCRdb kept only the in-frame ones, dropping some. The sample lists around 70,000 clones, around 75% occurring once. The input for sequencing was peripheral blood mononuclear cells (PBMCs), taken before the second cycle of nivolumab. This sequence originates from a human donor with classical Hodgkin lymphoma. V usage is TRBV10-3 and J usage is TRBJ2-1; 9 bases fit TRBD2. The CDR3 region is CASQDSGSSHNEQFF. The CDR3 DNA follows: TGTGCCAGCCAAGATAGCGGGAGTTCCCACAATGAGCAGTTCTTC.